The 6 T cell receptor beta chains presented below share a single source sample, sequenced in a study of human CD8 memory T cell subsets. Preparation of the TCR beta libraries relied on UMI-labeled 5' RACE. TCRdb re-called the 5' RACE reads; one entry per CDR3 protein, DNA not given. The sample totals some 6,700 distinct CDR3 sequences. The sample taken for sequencing was CD8+ T cells from PBMCs. The receptors here all came from a human donor in good health.

V and J are TRBV7-2 and TRBJ2-1; absent DNA, TCRdb's TRBD2 call cannot be checked. The CDR3 is made up of 17 amino acids. Germline CDR1 reads SGHTA; CDR2 reads FQGNSA. The CDR3 sequence is CASSLFRLADSYNEQFF. The full variable domain, with the rest looked up from reference TRBV7-2 and TRBJ2-1, is GAGVSQSPSNKVTEKGKDVELRCDPISGHTALYWYRQSLGQGLEFLIYFQGNSAPDKSGLPSDRFSAERTGGSVSTLTIQRTQQEDSAVYLCASSLFRLADSYNEQFFGPGTRLTVL.

The chain employs TRBV19 and TRBJ2-4. Germline V gives CDR1 LNHDA, CDR2 SQIVND (reference sequence). The CDR3 contains 14 residues. CDR3 sequence: CASREPLAKNIQYF.

The V gene is TRBV7-2, the J gene TRBJ1-3. The V gene's germline CDR1 is SGHTA and CDR2 FQGNSA. This CDR3 region has 14 residues. This chain's CDR3 is CASSPLGGGNTIYF. Drawing the rest from reference TRBV7-2 and TRBJ1-3, the complete variable domain is GAGVSQSPSNKVTEKGKDVELRCDPISGHTALYWYRQSLGQGLEFLIYFQGNSAPDKSGLPSDRFSAERTGGSVSTLTIQRTQQEDSAVYLCASSPLGGGNTIYFGEGSWLTVV.

The chain combines TRBV7-9 with TRBJ2-3; with no DNA, the TCRdb D assignment of TRBD1 cannot be verified. CDR3 length equals 14 residues. Germline CDR1 is SEHNR and CDR2 is FQNEAQ (reference sequence). CDR3 sequence reads: CASSLGRGRDTQYF.

This clonotype counts as medium-sized by frequency. The chain uses TRBV13 and TRBJ2-7; TCRdb calls TRBD2, which cannot be checked without DNA. The CDR3 is made up of 14 amino acids. Per germline, CDR1 PRHDT and CDR2 FYEKMQ (reference sequence). CDR3 loop: CASSGLAGNGEQYF.

The rearrangement links TRBV5-5 to TRBJ2-5; TCRdb selects TRBD1, and the lack of DNA leaves this call unchecked. The CDR3 sequence is 14 residues long. In germline, CDR1 is SGHKS, CDR2 YYEKEE (reference sequence). The chain's CDR3 is CASSLGGLEETQYF.